This T cell receptor beta chain is from a study of blood T cell repertoires in COVID-19. The V gene end was trimmed by 1 base and the J gene end by 4 bases; junction bases not matched to a gene: 6. The germline CDR1 and CDR2 sequences are LNHDA and SQIVND (reference sequence). This CDR3 has 15 amino acids. Using immunoSEQ multiplex PCR, the repertoire was profiled, and TCRdb retains in-frame clones only, with some absent. The sample comprises around 120,000 clones, 86% of which are singletons, and under 2.5% rests with the top ten. The chain uses TRBV19 and TRBJ1-2, with 7 positions matching TRBD1. This TCR derives from a woman in her 50s who had recovered from COVID-19. Sequencing was carried out using PBMCs or T cells enriched from blood (not recorded which). The chain's CDR3 is CASSIAQGGPYGYTF. The CDR3, as DNA: TGTGCCAGTAGTATAGCCCAAGGGGGCCCCTATGGCTACACCTTC.